This T cell receptor beta chain was retrieved from a study of shared clonotypes between healthy human individuals (TCRdb year 2020). In the study overall: A couple of women and a few men aged 18 to 49 years were included in the cohort. Leukapheresis yielded between about 0.9 and 9.5 billion PBMCs per donor. For each donor, CD4 naive and CD4 memory were each run on three plates, CD8 naive on two plates, and CD8 memory on one plate. The study deeply sequenced blood TCR repertoires of five healthy adults to estimate repertoire size and the extent of clonotype sharing between individuals. To increase sequencing depth and limit assay-specific biases, different laboratories used diverse techniques to prepare libraries and sequence TCR repertoires.

Reading from cysteine to phenylalanine, the CDR3 counts 16 amino acids. Here the CDR3 DNA is all that survives: 48 bases in frame from base 1. Trimming removed 2 bases from V and 5 bases from J, leaving 16 bases between the germline ends. CDR1 and CDR2, per the germline V gene (reference sequence), are SEHNR and FQNEAQ. For the CD8 naive samples, CD45RO-negative cells were positively selected for CCR7, yielding a CD45RA+CCR7+ population from which TemRA cells were excluded. Healthy HIV-negative adults with no recently reported acute infections or vaccinations were included as donors. Every donor was a Caucasian adult residing in Nashville, Tennessee, USA. Blood was collected by leukapheresis, and PBMCs were isolated by Ficoll-Histopaque density gradient centrifugation and then cryopreserved in liquid nitrogen vapor phase. Purity and quantity of every magnetically sorted T cell population were checked by analytical flow cytometry. Each sorted fraction had its genomic DNA isolated and then quantified by UV absorbance on a Nanodrop 2000c.

TCR CDR3 regions were amplified from genomic DNA by multiplex PCR using the deep immunoSEQ assay. Genomic DNA extracted from each cell subset was distributed evenly over all wells of several immunoSEQ 96-well plates, and each plate served as one replicate. For sorted subsets, about 200 ng genomic DNA, equal to some 28,000 T cell genomes, was loaded into each replicate PCR. Purified libraries were quantified with a Qubit 3.0 fluorometer, sized on a Bioanalyzer 2100, and re-quantified with the KAPA Library Quantification kit. Each immunoSEQ 96-well plate was sequenced on its own single-read 150-cycle Illumina NextSeq 550 flow cell. Under the source paper's analysis protocol: Because the immunoSEQ output included only junctional sequences and no quality scores, the filtering could not be the same as the filtering used for full-length reads. To assign V/J genes and CDR3, sequences were annotated against IMGT germline references using PyIR, a Python wrapper for IgBLAST v1.9. Reads were removed for weak V/J assignments (E-value above 1e-6), missing CDR3, stop codons, out-of-frame junctions, or ambiguous translated residues. V3J clonotypes were defined as sequences sharing the same inferred V gene, J gene, and CDR3 amino acid sequence. Percentage overlap between repertoires was computed as shared unique clonotypes divided by the size of the smaller repertoire. Three approaches were used to assess repertoire richness: RTK rarefaction, the Chao1 estimator, and Recon v2.1 estimates of unobserved clonotypes. For all TCRbeta clonotypes obtained by the gDNA method from several donors, generation probabilities were computed with OLGA. TCRdb obtained this table from immuneACCESS and retained in-frame rearrangements with V and J assigned. These tables miss some clones; where compared with another copy, unresolved V genes account for less than half of the shortfall, and the remainder is unexplained. The D gene and trimming were derived from the DNA, and the V and J assignments and clone size from that table. In all, the sample holds approximately 1.9 million clones, and approximately 92% of those were seen once. The top ten clonotypes cover more than 1.5% of the sample.

This clone was seen only once. Its binding antigen is unknown. Qualities for individual bases were not recorded, and no much larger clone is one base off. Beyond this particular receptor, the publication reports: Pairwise subsampling led to the expectation that sequencing depth would affect the degree of clonotype sharing among donors. Across a few donors, about 5% of naive CD4, approximately 3.5% of naive CD8, around 2.5% of memory CD4, and approximately 0.42% of memory CD8 clonotypes were shared. The genetic and exposure-history diversity represented was limited by the small number of donors. Estimated clonotype richness was generally larger for naive than for memory subsets. Clonotypes shared by all four sorted-subset donors showed higher generation probabilities than non-shared clonotypes. Rarefaction of sorted-subset datasets indicated incomplete sequencing despite the large sequencing depth. Sampling was restricted to blood, and TCR repertoires in tissues likely differ from the TCR repertoires found in blood.

The chain joins TRBV7-9 to TRBJ2-1, with TRBD2 tentatively as D gene (6 bases match). This TCR came from a young man in good health. Some clones in this sample may be carry-over from other donors' samples. Source material: naive CD8+ T cells from PBMCs. The cell subset or site tag for this specimen amounts to: CD45RA+CCR7+. The nucleotides are TGTGCCAGCAGCTTAATCCTACGAGGGAGGAACAATGAGCAGTTCTTC. Its translation is CASSLILRGRNNEQFF.